This T cell receptor beta chain was identified during a study of tumor-infiltrating lymphocytes in primary liver carcinoma. About the study: The patient population consisted of men and women between 30 and 69 years of age. Study findings and constraints: A significantly higher top-250-clone fraction was found in tumors than in blood (p = 0.039). Tumor-blood pairs (like tumor-adjacent pairs) overlapped less than tumor region pairs did.

From unsorted bulk tissue weighing roughly 19-32 mg, DNA and RNA were co-extracted. By surgical resection, the patients were treated for their primary liver carcinoma. This CDR3 is built from 14 residues. To note about this clonotype: Its antigen is as yet unknown. One junction end disagrees with the germline gene, perhaps due to a read error.

Starting material of around 490 ng total RNA yielded TCR beta cDNA via a constant-region primer. Library construction for TCR beta comprised three nested multiplex PCR rounds performed with slightly modified ARM-PCR. Use of TRBV1-TRBV30 forward primers with a C-beta reverse primer characterized the first two PCR rounds, which lasted about 10 cycles each. TCRdb used MiXCR to reprocess the multiplex PCR reads, holding one entry per CDR3 protein. The sample has more than 100,000 distinct CDR3 sequences, around two thirds seen once. This receptor was obtained from a woman aged 60-75 years with primary liver carcinoma and hepatitis B virus infection. The chain carries TRBV12-3 or TRBV12-4 and TRBJ2-5; 11 nucleotides match TRBD1. Sequencing was carried out using tumor-adjacent normal liver tissue. The CDR3 coding sequence is TGTGCCAGCGGTCTCCCCGGACAGGGGGCCTCACTGGACTTC. Translated, it gives CASGLPGQGASLDF.